This T cell receptor beta chain was recorded in a study of cytomegalovirus exposure and HLA in healthy donors (dated by TCRdb to about 2017). Context from the whole study: An earlier analysis of some 500 of the donors reported 276 Gb of sequence data and some 120 million unique TCR beta sequences from about 179 million T cells. Rather than drawing on any new phenotypic data, the later analysis identified candidate immune exposures from TCR beta sequences and the way those sequences occurred across donors. HLA typing covered class I and class II loci at four-digit resolution. Because of strong linkage in the cohort, roughly five DR-DQ haplotypes were treated as single units for association and clustering. In a later genetic analysis, genome-wide SNP genotypes for 398 of the 666 donors were used, and that subset was treated as a discovery cohort. In a later analysis, previously published TCR beta repertoires from 670 or so donors were re-analyzed and high-resolution HLA genotyping was added so that TCR occurrence patterns could be studied. Across approximately 400 genotyped donors of the cohort, an average of approximately 200,000 unique TCR beta nucleotide sequences per donor were sequenced, and 15% to 20% of those sequences were non-productive. The number of typed donors differed by locus: 629-630 for A, B, C, DRB1 and DQB1; roughly 510 for DQA1; approximately 600 for DPA1; and 450 to 480 for DPB1. Around 320 gigabases of sequencing data and tens of millions of unique TCR sequences were included in an early release covering under 650 HLA-typed donors. The study combined high-throughput TCR immunosequencing, statistical association of individual TCRs with disease status, and machine learning to predict cytomegalovirus infection status. Along with the approximately 700-subject first cohort, a separate validation cohort of over a hundred different subjects was used. Of the roughly 400 genotyped donors, about 80% fell in the genetic ancestry cluster associated with self-reported Caucasian donors. Donor age, sex, ethnicity and CMV serostatus were compiled alongside the repertoire data. The study profiled the T cell repertoires of fewer than 850 subjects by immunosequencing and related them to cytomegalovirus serostatus. The study aimed to test whether signatures of past pathogen exposure could be identified by cataloging public T cell receptors. To decide whether each TCR beta V gene segment behaved as functional or pseudogenic, an earlier analysis of several hundred of the donors relied on high-throughput TCR beta sequencing. Every discovery cohort repertoire had been produced on one sequencing platform.

What the work shows at the level of the full study, not this receptor alone: For the cohort, immune exposure information was limited to CMV serostatus. The study listed 164 TCR beta chains as associated with cytomegalovirus. Because counts were too low, 15 to 20 rarely observed V segments, including chromosome 9 orphons, were left out of the earlier analysis of 587 of the donors. Because the 87-base-pair reads could not distinguish some IMGT-functional V segments, including TRBV6-2 and TRBV6-3, those segments were excluded. According to the authors, the approach could potentially be generalized to other disease states and immunological phenotypes. Linkage disequilibrium might explain the correlated functional status among segregating V segments, but an unknown experimental factor could not be excluded. The sequencing pipeline was judged likely to have produced a cluster of highly shared sequence variants as a technical artifact. Because some donors lacked HLA typing at each locus, the association tests relied only on the typed subset. In vitro tests confirmed that three of the cytomegalovirus-associated TCR beta chains recognize cytomegalovirus antigens. Compared with the roughly 710-donor mean, donors in an Asian-associated ancestry cluster had fewer N-insertions in productive TCRs, according to a later genetic analysis. Only TCR beta chains were sequenced in this cohort, and the absence of alpha or paired-chain data limited detectable features. Most CMV-associated TCR beta chains appeared to be HLA-restricted in a later analysis, and the HLA associations seemed to be driven largely by CMV exposure. Across donors, most TCR sequences were observed very rarely, whereas some public TCRs were present in many individuals. A further reported finding was that TCR beta sequences accurately predicted the HLA-A and HLA-B alleles for most subjects in the first cohort. The classifier was reported to diagnose cytomegalovirus status with high specificity and sensitivity in both the original and validation cohorts. In a later genetic analysis, a missense DCLRE1C variant was associated with V-gene and J-gene trimming of TCR beta chains, and the association was replicated in an independent cohort. Strong co-occurrence of HLA alleles, especially DR and DQ, made assigning TCR associations to individual alleles difficult. In a later analysis, some 18,000 TCR beta sequences were associated with specific HLA alleles at a false discovery rate of 0.05. Presence/absence analyses assumed roughly uniform sequencing depth across donors, an assumption that may not hold. A later analysis reported that several top co-occurrence clusters appeared linked to parvovirus B19, influenza, CMV and Epstein-Barr virus. In an earlier analysis of some 500 of the donors, most TCR beta V segments appeared in productive rearrangements about 90% or about 30% of the time, broadly matching IMGT annotations. Compared with equally common non-associated chains, HLA-associated TCR beta chains in a later analysis were more clonally expanded and had lower generation probabilities. A later analysis found that TCR association rates varied across HLA loci, with DRB1 alleles showing the most associated TCRs and HLA-C alleles the fewest.

V is cut back by 0 bases and J by 5 bases, with 9 bases in the junction unmatched. Looking up the germline V gene yields CDR1 SGHRS and CDR2 YFSETQ. From the cysteine through the phenylalanine, the CDR3 covers 17 amino acids. The retained sequence is limited to the CDR3, 51 bases, with the frame set at the first base. In total, approximately 690 healthy bone marrow donors made up the cohort. All cohort members were sampled while nominally healthy, although unrecorded immune exposures were likely present. The donor tested CMV seropositive and was one of the 289 seropositive cohort members. A peripheral blood sample was collected from each donor, and TCR beta sequencing was performed on peripheral blood mononuclear cells. The Qiagen DNeasy Blood Extraction Kit was used to extract genomic DNA from the blood cell samples. A remark on this clone: It has no known antigen specificity. It has no much larger one-base neighbor in the sample; base qualities were not kept.

Library construction relied on the immunoSEQ multiplex PCR assay. For the multiplex PCR, a mixture combining 60 forward primers for TCR Vbeta segments and 13 reverse primers for TCR Jbeta segments was used. Amplification of the CDR3 region of rearranged TCR beta genes was performed with a multiplex PCR assay on genomic DNA. Amplified TCR beta libraries were sequenced as 87-base-pair reads on the Illumina HiSeq System. Processing in the source paper ran as follows. A later analysis counted tens of millions of unique TCR beta chains across the 650 to 700 repertoires, and 10 million to 12 million of these chains were shared by at least two donors. Raw reads were error-corrected and collapsed into unique sequences by a nearest-neighbor algorithm in which closely related sequences were merged to remove PCR and sequencing errors. To assign V, D and J gene segments, CDR3 sequences were aligned to IMGT reference sequences. For a sequence to be retained, at least a six-nucleotide match to both a V gene segment and a J gene segment was required. A rearrangement was called productive if the CDR3 had no stop codons and remained in frame with V and J, and every other rearrangement was called non-productive. Following IMGT convention, CDR3 was defined as the stretch from the second conserved V-encoded cysteine up to the conserved J-encoded phenylalanine. The earlier analysis of about 570 of the donors excluded any sequence lacking an unambiguous match to a single V gene segment. An earlier analysis of a few hundred of the donors classified V segments as functional when productive rearrangements were above 56.7% and as segregating when the standard deviation between donors was above 5%. A statistical classification framework was developed to diagnose cytomegalovirus status using the catalog of TCR beta chain sequences. In a later analysis, TCR nucleotide sequences were compared against IMGT/GENE-DB human TR gene sequences so that V and J genes could be assigned. Using the TCRdist pipeline, a later analysis assigned CDR3 sequences along with most-parsimonious VDJ recombination scenarios. A later analysis defined each TCR beta chain by its CDR3 amino acid sequence plus V-gene family, and excluded reads lacking a unique V-gene family. In a later analysis, 450 to 600 highly shared, low-generation-probability nucleotide sequences were removed to address suspected cross-contamination and a sequencing artifact. In a later analysis, a clonal expansion index for each public chain was calculated from normalized within-repertoire ranks of inferred template counts. In a later analysis, generation probabilities were computed using a VDJ recombination model fitted to out-of-frame rearrangements, and the results were checked against IGoR. In a later analysis, hypergeometric tests were used to score TCR-TCR, TCR-HLA and TCR-CMV co-occurrence, with a repertoire-size bias correction applied to TCR pairs. A later analysis estimated false discovery rates by permuting HLA or CMV assignments 20 times. In a later analysis, co-occurring TCRs were grouped using DBSCAN, with TCRdist sequence similarity added in when clustering inside HLA-allele-positive subsets. Repertoires with fewer than 30,000 or more than 120,000 public chains were left out of co-occurrence clustering, as were a few repertoires with anomalous nucleotide sharing. TCRdb took this table from immuneACCESS and kept in-frame rearrangements with V and J called. Such tables lack part of the clones; where checked against another copy, unresolved V genes explain under half of the gap, and the rest is unexplained. That table furnishes V, J and clone size, whereas the DNA furnished D and trimming. This sample has 150,000 to 250,000 clones in its table, and about four fifths of those were observed once. Clones ranked in the top ten supply roughly 1.5% of the sample.

The sample was PBMCs. The TCR sequence derives from a girl aged 10-17 years in good health and CMV-seropositive. The V and J genes are TRBV5-1 and TRBJ2-7, with 12 middle bases fitting TRBD2. The DNA is as follows: TGCGCCAGCAGCTTGGCTATCGGACTAGCGGGGATCGACGAGCAGTACTTC. It encodes CASSLAIGLAGIDEQYF.